Presented here are 32 T cell receptor beta chains from one specimen sequenced in a study of blood T cell repertoires in COVID-19. Assay: immunoSEQ multiplex PCR; the TCRdb copy retains only in-frame clones and omits some. The sample contains more than 150,000 clones, 80% to 90% of which appear only once. The sequencing input was peripheral blood. These receptors originate from a woman aged 18-30 years who had recovered from COVID-19.

This chain joins TRBV7-8 and TRBJ2-7; D may be TRBD1 (7 bases). The V end was cut by 5 bases, the J end by 3 bases, with 20 bases between. Per germline, CDR1 SGHVS and CDR2 FQNEAQ. The CDR3 length is 16 residues. CDR3 coding DNA: TGTGCCAGCAGCGGACAGAATGGCAGGGGGGTCTACGAGCAGTACGTC. Its translation is CASSGQNGRGVYEQYV.

This rearrangement joins TRBV24-1 to TRBJ1-1; TRBD1 is a possible D gene (5 bases). The CDR3 has 15 residues. Trimming cost V 9 bases and J 3 bases, with 19 bases left between them. The germline gives CDR1 KGHDR, CDR2 SFDVKD. The CDR3 region is CATRGLRDKHTEAFF. In DNA, the CDR3 is TGTGCCACCCGAGGTCTCAGGGATAAACACACTGAAGCTTTCTTT.

J is TRBJ2-5 and V is TRBV4-1, with TRBD1 as a possible D gene (9 bases). CDR1 and CDR2 (germline): MGHRA, YSYEKL. This CDR3 region has 15 residues. V lost 4 bases, J lost 4 bases, and 16 bases lay in between. CDR3 residues: CASSRLAGQGETQYF. In DNA form, the CDR3 reads TGCGCCAGCAGCCGCTTAGCGGGACAGGGAGAGACCCAGTACTTC.

This sequence joins TRBV9 and TRBJ2-2, with 10 bases lining up with TRBD1. The germline gives CDR1 SGDLS, CDR2 YYNGEE. The V segment lost 3 bases and the J segment 3 bases; nucleotides outside the gene matches: 5. This CDR3 has 16 amino acids. The CDR3 DNA reads TGTGCCAGCAGCGAGGACGGGACAGGGGACACCGGGGAGCTGTTTTTT. This translates into CASSEDGTGDTGELFF.

J is TRBJ1-1 and V is TRBV6-4, with TRBD1 matching 8 bases. Unmatched junction bases numbered 4, after V lost 5 bases and J lost 8 bases. Per germline, CDR1 MRHNA and CDR2 SNTAGT. The CDR3 sequence is 12 residues long. The CDR3 nucleotides are TGTGCCAGCAGTTCCGGACAGGGAGAAGCTTTCTTT. Translation gives CASSSGQGEAFF.

The chain joins TRBV7-8 to TRBJ2-3, with a tentative D call TRBD2 (6 bases). Germline-derived CDR1 and CDR2 are SGHVS and FQNEAQ. V was cut by 1 base and J by 2 bases, with 13 bases left in between. CDR3 length equals 16 residues. The CDR3 region is CASSLGRGVDTDTQYF. CDR3 coding DNA: TGTGCCAGCAGCTTAGGGAGGGGTGTTGACACAGATACGCAGTATTTT.

CDR3 amino acids: CASSFRGGDEKLFF. The DNA of the CDR3 is TGTGCCAGCAGCTTCCGGGGAGGGGACGAAAAACTGTTTTTT. The rearrangement uses TRBV5-4 and TRBJ1-4; possibly TRBD1 for D (5 bases). CDR3 size: 14 residues. Germline lookup yields CDR1 SGHNT and CDR2 YYREEE (reference sequence). V lost 2 bases and J lost 8, with 13 bases in between.

This clone was found once. In the same sample, other DNA sequences code for this CDR3. J is TRBJ2-3 and V is TRBV7-3; the match to TRBD1 covers 8 bases. The CDR3 totals 14 residues. From germline, CDR1 is SGHTA and CDR2 FQGTGA. V lost 5 bases and J lost 1; bases outside the gene matches: 2. The CDR3 sequence: CASSPGQGTDTQYF. CDR3 nucleotides: TGTGCCAGCAGCCCGGGACAGGGCACAGATACGCAGTATTTT.

V and J are TRBV3-1 (or the pseudogene TRBV3-2) and TRBJ2-1; 7 nucleotides align to TRBD1. This CDR3 contains 16 residues. The germline V gene has CDR1 LGHDT and CDR2 YNNKEL (reference sequence). The V gene end was trimmed by 1 base and the J gene end by 5 bases; junction bases not matched to a gene: 8. Written as DNA, the CDR3 is TGTGCCAGCAGCCAAGGCACTGGGACAGCTAACAATGAGCAGTTCTTC. This sequence encodes CASSQGTGTANNEQFF.

The CDR3 sequence is CASSQGRVKLFF. The CDR3 nucleotides read TGTGCCAGCAGCCAAGGGAGGGTAAAGCTGTTTTTT. The rearrangement links TRBV3-1 (or the pseudogene TRBV3-2) to TRBJ1-4, with unresolved D. V lost 1 base, J lost 14 bases, and 11 bases lay in between. Germline CDR1 and CDR2: LGHDT and YNNKEL (reference sequence). This CDR3 comprises 12 residues.

J is TRBJ1-3 and V is TRBV3-1 (or the pseudogene TRBV3-2); D may be TRBD1 (5 bases). The V end was cut by 0 bases, the J end by 2 bases, with 8 bases between. The germline gives CDR1 LGHDT, CDR2 YNNKEL (reference sequence). This CDR3 contains 15 residues. DNA for the CDR3: TGTGCCAGCAGCCAAGAGGGGGGGACTGGAAACACCATATATTTT. Translation: CASSQEGGTGNTIYF.

The chain carries TRBV19 and TRBJ2-3; TRBD1 aligns across 9 bases. V shed 8 bases and J 14 bases; nucleotides not matched to a gene: 11. CDR3 length: 12 amino acids. Germline V gene sequence: CDR1 LNHDA, CDR2 SQIVND (reference sequence). CDR3 residues: CASGAGTGISYF. The CDR3 coding sequence is TGTGCCAGTGGAGCCGGGACAGGGATCTCGTATTTT.

This clone was observed a few times. This sequence joins TRBV5-1 and TRBJ2-5, with 8 nucleotides matching TRBD1. The CDR3 runs to 15 residues. V shed 3 bases and J 5 bases; nucleotides not matched to a gene: 9. Per the germline V gene, CDR1 is SGHRS and CDR2 is YFSETQ. CDR3 amino acids: CASSSRDRLAETQYF. In DNA, the CDR3 is TGCGCCAGCAGCTCAAGGGACAGGCTGGCGGAGACCCAGTACTTC. Filled out from reference TRBV5-1 and TRBJ2-5, the complete variable domain reads KAGVTQTPRYLIKTRGQQVTLSCSPISGHRSVSWYQQTPGQGLQFLFEYFSETQRNKGNFPGRFSGRQFSNSRSEMNVSTLELGDSALYLCASSSRDRLAETQYFGPGTRLLVL.

The rearrangement uses TRBV5-6 and TRBJ1-1, with D hard to call. The V gene's germline CDR1 is SGHDT and CDR2 YYEEEE. The CDR3 has 13 residues. V was pared by 0 bases and J by 3 bases, with 6 bases between. The CDR3 protein is CASSLGAYTEAFF. The CDR3, as DNA: TGTGCCAGCAGCTTGGGAGCATACACTGAAGCTTTCTTT. The whole variable domain, filled in from reference TRBV5-6 and TRBJ1-1, reads DAGVTQSPTHLIKTRGQQVTLRCSPKSGHDTVSWYQQALGQGPQFIFQYYEEEERQRGNFPDRFSGHQFPNYSSELNVNALLLGDSALYLCASSLGAYTEAFFGQGTRLTVV.

The chain joins TRBV10-3 to TRBJ1-2, with TRBD1 as a possible D gene (6 bases). V lost 0 bases and J lost 3, with 11 bases in between. The CDR3 runs to 15 residues. In germline, CDR1 is ENHRY, CDR2 SYGVKD. The CDR3 sequence: CAISESRDTHYGYTF. Written as DNA, the CDR3 is TGTGCCATCAGTGAGTCGAGGGACACCCACTATGGCTACACCTTC.

The chain recombines TRBV6-6 with TRBJ1-1, with 8 bases fitting TRBD1. V was clipped by 6 bases and J by 5 bases; unmatched bases: 11. The CDR3 consists of 15 residues. Germline V gene data show CDR1 as MNHNY and CDR2 as SVGAGI (reference sequence). CDR3 sequence: CASSQTTGDLTEAFF. Here the CDR3 DNA reads TGTGCCAGCAGCCAAACGACAGGGGACTTGACTGAAGCTTTCTTT.

The rearrangement joins TRBV11-2 to TRBJ2-7, with a weak D call TRBD1 (6 bases). Germline V CDR1 and CDR2: SGHAT, FQNNGV. This CDR3 is 13 amino acids long. V shed 5 bases and J shed 0 bases, with 8 bases lying between them. This CDR3 is CASSPGVSYEQYF. CDR3 nucleotides: TGTGCCAGCAGCCCAGGGGTCTCCTACGAGCAGTACTTC.

The chain employs TRBV7-2 and TRBJ2-1; D unclear. Germline CDR1 SGHTA, CDR2 FQGNSA. Trimming took 0 bases from V and 5 from J, leaving 8 bases between them. This CDR3 has 14 amino acids. The CDR3, as DNA: TGTGCCAGCAGCTTAGCTCCAGCGAACAATGAGCAGTTCTTC. It is translated as CASSLAPANNEQFF.

This sequence joins TRBV4-3 and TRBJ2-2, with TRBD2 matching 8 bases. The CDR3 length is 16 residues. The J segment lost 5 bases and the V segment lost 0 bases, leaving 5 bases of the junction unmatched. CDR1 is LGHNA and CDR2 is YSLEER in the germline V gene. CDR3 residues: CASSQDWTSQTGELFF. DNA for the CDR3: TGCGCCAGCAGCCAAGATTGGACTAGCCAGACCGGGGAGCTGTTTTTT.

V gene TRBV10-3 combines with J gene TRBJ1-2; D is possibly TRBD1 (5 bases). V lost 0 bases and J 11 bases, leaving 16 bases between the germline ends. The germline V gene encodes CDR1 ENHRY and CDR2 SYGVKD. The CDR3 has 14 residues. Written as DNA, the CDR3 is TGTGCCATCAGTGAGTCCTCGGGGGTACGGTCTTACACCTTC. The encoded protein is CAISESSGVRSYTF.

This clone was counted a single time. V and J are TRBV5-6 and TRBJ2-1, with 11 bases identical to TRBD2. V shed 2 bases, J shed 8 bases, and the junction held 6 bases outside the gene matches. Germline CDR1 SGHDT, CDR2 YYEEEE. The CDR3 is 15 amino acids. The CDR3 sequence: CASSLLAGVRDEQFF. CDR3 DNA: TGTGCCAGCAGCTTACTAGCGGGAGTAAGGGATGAGCAGTTCTTC.

The chain recombines TRBV3-1 (or the pseudogene TRBV3-2) with TRBJ1-2, with 7 bases identical to TRBD1. Per germline, CDR1 LGHDT and CDR2 YNNKEL (reference sequence). This CDR3 is 13 amino acids long. V lost 3 bases to trimming and J lost 3 bases; unmatched junction nucleotides: 1. The CDR3 nucleotides are TGTGCCAGCAGCCATACAGGGGACTATGGCTACACCTTC. It encodes CASSHTGDYGYTF.

The chain combines TRBV7-2 with TRBJ1-1; 8 bases map to TRBD1. Germline CDR1 is SGHTA and CDR2 is FQGNSA. V dropped 4 bases and J dropped 3; count of bases not matched to a gene: 10. The CDR3 consists of 16 residues. CDR3 sequence: CASSWDPNRGDTEAFF. CDR3 DNA sequence: TGTGCCAGCAGCTGGGACCCCAACAGGGGGGACACTGAAGCTTTCTTT.

The rearrangement uses TRBV9 and TRBJ1-1, with 11 bases aligning to TRBD1. V was pared by 4 bases and J by 7 bases, with 6 bases of the junction left unmatched. The CDR3 totals 14 residues. Germline-derived CDR1 and CDR2 are SGDLS and YYNGEE. The CDR3, as DNA: TGTGCCAGCAGCCCGGGACAGGGGGTACATGAAGCTTTCTTT. Its protein product is CASSPGQGVHEAFF.

The V and J genes are TRBV7-3 and TRBJ2-3; 11 nucleotides line up with TRBD2. CDR1 is SGHTA, CDR2 FQGTGA, per germline. This CDR3 is 15 amino acids long. Unmatched junction bases numbered 4, after V lost 1 base and J lost 7 bases. CDR3 nucleotides: TGTGCCAGCAGCTTAATAGCGGGGGGGAATCATACGCAGTATTTT. It encodes CASSLIAGGNHTQYF.

The rearrangement uses TRBV7-9 and TRBJ2-3, with 9 bases aligning to TRBD2. The CDR3 totals 17 residues. Trimming removed 1 base from V and 7 bases from J; junction bases left unmatched: 12. CDR1 and CDR2 (germline): SEHNR, FQNEAQ (reference sequence). CDR3 DNA: TGTGCCAGCAGCTTAGAGGTAGCGGGGGTACGTGAATATACGCAGTATTTT. Residues: CASSLEVAGVREYTQYF.

V is TRBV11-2 and J is TRBJ2-3; D ambiguous. Trimming took 4 bases from V and 4 from J, leaving 15 bases between them. This CDR3 comprises 15 residues. In germline, CDR1 is SGHAT, CDR2 FQNNGV. The CDR3 loop reads CASSSTPLVSDTQYF. The CDR3 DNA sequence: TGTGCCAGCAGCTCCACGCCGCTAGTTTCAGATACGCAGTATTTT.

The genes are TRBV5-1 and TRBJ2-1, with TRBD2 matching 15 bases. The V and J ends lost 4 bases and 8 bases, in that order; junction bases with no gene match: 19. The germline V gene encodes CDR1 SGHRS and CDR2 YFSETQ. CDR3 size: 20 residues. The CDR3 nucleotides are TGCGCCAGCAGCCTCGAACCGGGACTAGCGGGAGGACCCACCTTCGATGAGCAGTTCTTC. It translates to CASSLEPGLAGGPTFDEQFF.

CDR3 loop: CASSFYSGLAGNEQFF. CDR3 DNA sequence: TGTGCCAGCAGCTTCTACTCGGGACTAGCGGGCAATGAGCAGTTCTTC. The rearrangement joins TRBV9 to TRBJ2-1; TRBD2 aligns across 12 bases. In germline, CDR1 is SGDLS, CDR2 YYNGEE. This CDR3 is 16 amino acids long. With 4 bases clipped from V and 6 bases from J, the junction kept 8 bases outside the gene matches.

This chain uses TRBV5-4 with TRBJ2-3, with D possibly matching TRBD2 (6 bases). Germline CDR1 SGHNT, CDR2 YYREEE (reference sequence). V lost 0 bases, J lost 0 bases, and 8 bases lay in between. The CDR3 has 15 residues. The CDR3 is CASSLAAGSTDTQYF. The CDR3, as DNA: TGTGCCAGCAGCTTGGCCGCGGGGAGCACAGATACGCAGTATTTT.

The V call is TRBV6-5, the J call TRBJ2-5, with TRBD2 as a possible D gene (5 bases). Germline V gene data show CDR1 as MNHEY and CDR2 as SVGAGI. This CDR3 comprises 13 residues. Trimming left V 6 bases short and J 9 bases short, with 17 bases between. CDR3: CASSSPGSAPQYF. In DNA form, the CDR3 reads TGTGCCAGCAGCTCCCCGGGGAGCGCGCCCCAGTACTTC.

Only one count was recorded for this clone. The V gene is TRBV18, the J gene TRBJ2-1; 9 nucleotides match TRBD2. The germline V gene has CDR1 KGHSH and CDR2 LQKENI. After removal of 1 base from V and 4 bases from J, the junction contained 8 bases not matched to a gene. The CDR3 is made up of 17 amino acids. Written as DNA, the CDR3 is TGTGCCAGCTCACCACTGGGGCCTAGCGGGGTTTACAATGAGCAGTTCTTC. This translates into CASSPLGPSGVYNEQFF. Filled out from reference TRBV18 and TRBJ2-1, the complete variable domain reads NAGVMQNPRHLVRRRGQEARLRCSPMKGHSHVYWYRQLPEEGLKFMVYLQKENIIDESGMPKERFSAEFPKEGPSILRIQQVVRGDSAAYFCASSPLGPSGVYNEQFFGPGTRLTVL.